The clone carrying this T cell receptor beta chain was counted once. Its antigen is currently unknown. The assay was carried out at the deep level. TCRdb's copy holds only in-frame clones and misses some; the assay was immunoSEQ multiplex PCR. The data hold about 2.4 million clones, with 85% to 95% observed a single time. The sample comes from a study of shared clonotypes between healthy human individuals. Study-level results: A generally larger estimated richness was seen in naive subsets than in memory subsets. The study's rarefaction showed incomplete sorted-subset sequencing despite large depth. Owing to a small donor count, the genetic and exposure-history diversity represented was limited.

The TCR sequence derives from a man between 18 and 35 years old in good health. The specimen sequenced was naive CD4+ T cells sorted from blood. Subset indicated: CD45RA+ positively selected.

In DNA, the CDR3 is TGCGCCAGCAGCTTGGGGAACCGGGACAGGGGGAGTAGGTCCTATAATTCACCCCTCCACTTT. Its protein is CASSLGNRDRGSRSYNSPLHF. The rearrangement links TRBV5-1 to TRBJ1-6, with 11 bases fitting TRBD1. There are 21 residues in the CDR3. In germline, CDR1 is SGHRS, CDR2 YFSETQ. The J segment lost 1 base and the V segment lost 0 bases, leaving 12 bases of the junction unmatched.